The T cell receptor beta chain described here comes from a study of T cells in Graves' hyperthyroidism and ophthalmopathy. TCR beta CDR3 regions were amplified from RNA. An initial round of RT-PCR targeting the TCR CDR3 relied on the HTBI primer set. One entry per CDR3 protein results from TCRdb running MiXCR on the multiplex PCR reads. The sample lists about 590,000 distinct CDR3 sequences; approximately 14% were seen once. CDR3 length: 14 amino acids. Losses at the gene ends were 4 bases for V and 3 bases for J; bases not matched to a gene: 4. Germline loops: CDR1 MNHEY, CDR2 SVGEGT. If no ophthalmopathy progression occurred within 18 months, Graves' hyperthyroidism was stable. Uncontrolled infection, other autoimmune disease, pregnancy or lactation led to exclusion. The source of the PBMCs was over 8.5 ml of fresh peripheral blood.

The chain carries TRBV6-2 or TRBV6-3 and TRBJ2-7; TRBD1 matches at 9 bases. This clonotype was obtained from a woman between 25 and 40 years old with Graves' hyperthyroidism. The sample comprised blood. CDR3 in amino acids: CASSSGTGNYEQYF. The CDR3 region has the DNA TGTGCCAGCAGTTCTGGGACAGGGAACTACGAGCAGTACTTC.